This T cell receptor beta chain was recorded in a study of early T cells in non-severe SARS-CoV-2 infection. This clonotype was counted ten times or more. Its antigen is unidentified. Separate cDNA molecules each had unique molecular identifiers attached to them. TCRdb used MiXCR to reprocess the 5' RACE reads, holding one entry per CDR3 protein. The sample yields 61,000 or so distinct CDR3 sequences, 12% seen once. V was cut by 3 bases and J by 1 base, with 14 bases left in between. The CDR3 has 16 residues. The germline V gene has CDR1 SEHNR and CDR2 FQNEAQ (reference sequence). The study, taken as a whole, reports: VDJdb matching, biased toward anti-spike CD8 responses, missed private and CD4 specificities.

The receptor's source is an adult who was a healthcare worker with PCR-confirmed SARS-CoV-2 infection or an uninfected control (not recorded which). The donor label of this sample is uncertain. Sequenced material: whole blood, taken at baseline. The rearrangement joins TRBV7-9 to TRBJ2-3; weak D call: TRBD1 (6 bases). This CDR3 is CASSFSARQGTDTQYF. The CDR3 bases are TGTGCCAGCAGCTTCTCAGCTAGACAGGGCACAGATACGCAGTATTTT.